This T cell receptor beta chain was sequenced for a study of shared clonotypes between healthy human individuals. This CDR3 has 14 residues. Trimming at V came to 3 bases and at J to 5 bases, leaving 3 bases not matched to a gene. CDR1 is SGHVS, CDR2 FNYEAQ, per germline. Comment on this clone: The antigen is undetermined.

Produced via immunoSEQ multiplex PCR; TCRdb's table is partial and in-frame only. The sample has 980,000 or so clones; 76% are singletons. General study findings and limits: Naive CD4 clonotype sharing across four donors was about 5%.

This TCR derives from a young man in good health. Sequenced input: memory CD4+ T cells sorted from blood. Sample subset: CD45RA-negative fraction. V gene TRBV7-6 combines with J gene TRBJ1-5; 8 bases are a match to TRBD1. CDR3 in amino acids: CASSLTTGDQPQHF. CDR3 sequence (DNA): TGTGCCAGCAGCTTGACGACAGGGGATCAGCCCCAGCATTTT.